A selection of T cell receptor beta chains follows, all from one sample in a study of OX40 agonist ivuxolimab in advanced cancers. The data were produced by immunoSEQ multiplex PCR, yet TCRdb's version contains in-frame clones alone and is incomplete. The sample records approximately 63,000 clones, approximately 79% being singletons. Sequencing used CD4+ or CD8+ T cells sorted from blood, obtained in a trial of the OX40 agonist ivuxolimab. The receptors stem from an adult with an advanced solid tumor such as melanoma, head and neck, liver or kidney cancer. Each CDR3 is given with its conserved first and last residue. D genes are given only for firm matches. Expanded clones are given a class, and other clones once, few, many or no size at all.

TRBJ2-7	TRBV5-4	TRBD1	-	CASSLMGQGAYYEQYF	TGTGCCAGCAGCTTGATGGGGCAGGGGGCTTACTACGAGCAGTACTTC
TRBJ2-7	TRBV4-1	-	-	CASSQSEWYEQYF	TGCGCCAGCAGCCAATCAGAGTGGTACGAGCAGTACTTC
TRBJ2-7	TRBV27	TRBD2	-	CASRSSGNSGFWEQYF	TGTGCCAGCAGGTCTAGCGGGAACAGCGGATTTTGGGAGCAGTACTTC
TRBJ2-7	TRBV9	TRBD2	-	CASSVGQGGYEQYF	TGTGCCAGCAGCGTAGGGCAGGGAGGGTACGAGCAGTACTTC
TRBJ2-1	TRBV4-3	TRBD2	-	CASSQELAGTSYNEQFF	TGCGCCAGCAGCCAAGAACTAGCGGGAACCTCCTACAATGAGCAGTTCTTC
TRBJ2-5	TRBV19	TRBD2	many	CASSVSGGPDETQYF	TGTGCCAGTAGTGTTAGCGGGGGGCCGGACGAGACCCAGTACTTC
TRBJ2-3	TRBV18	-	-	CASSPPGAPDTQYF	TGTGCCAGCTCACCACCGGGGGCCCCAGATACGCAGTATTTT
TRBJ1-1	TRBV11-2	-	-	CASSLAGYTEAFF	TGTGCCAGCAGCTTAGCGGGGTACACTGAAGCTTTCTTT
TRBJ1-5	TRBV29-1	-	medium-sized	CSVVDTGNQPQHF	TGCAGCGTTGTGGACACGGGCAATCAGCCCCAGCATTTT
TRBJ2-7	TRBV7-3	TRBD2	-	CASSPSGGPSYEQYF	TGTGCCAGCAGCCCCAGCGGGGGGCCCTCCTACGAGCAGTACTTC
TRBJ1-4	TRBV6-5	TRBD1	-	CATDRGGEKLFF	TGTGCCACCGACAGGGGAGGAGAAAAACTGTTTTTT
TRBJ1-3	TRBV19	TRBD1	-	CASSATGGRGNTIYF	TGTGCCAGTAGTGCGACAGGGGGCCGCGGAAACACCATATATTTT
TRBJ2-7	TRBV18	-	few	CASSPQGSVEQYF	TGTGCCAGCTCCCCCCAGGGATCGGTCGAGCAGTACTTC
TRBJ1-1	TRBV14	-	-	CASSPKRNTEAFF	TGTGCCAGCAGCCCGAAACGGAACACTGAAGCTTTCTTT
TRBJ2-7	TRBV12-5	-	once	CASGRGSAYEQYF	TGTGCTAGTGGCCGGGGGTCCGCCTACGAGCAGTACTTC
TRBJ2-7	TRBV5-6	-	-	CASSLVGTNYEQYF	TGTGCCAGCAGCTTGGTCGGCACCAACTACGAGCAGTACTTC
TRBJ1-6	TRBV4-1	TRBD1	few	CASSQTGVENSPLHF	TGCGCCAGCAGCCAAACAGGGGTTGAGAATTCACCCCTCCACTTT
TRBJ2-2	TRBV5-1	-	-	CASSLDTENTGELFF	TGCGCCAGCAGTTTGGACACGGAGAACACCGGGGAGCTGTTTTTT
TRBJ2-5	TRBV4-1	-	-	CASSPLYLDKDETQYF	TGCGCCAGCAGCCCCTTATACCTTGACAAAGACGAGACCCAGTACTTC
TRBJ2-1	TRBV10-3	-	-	CASRPEYPYNEQFF	TGTGCCAGCAGGCCGGAGTATCCCTACAATGAGCAGTTCTTC
TRBJ2-3	TRBV9	TRBD2	-	CASSVSGPGLAGFGGDTQYF	TGTGCCAGCAGCGTCAGTGGACCGGGACTAGCGGGATTTGGAGGGGATACGCAGTATTTT
TRBJ1-3	TRBV6-5	-	-	CASRHEGDPGNTIYF	TGTGCCAGCAGGCACGAAGGAGACCCTGGAAACACCATATATTTT
TRBJ2-3	TRBV7-7	-	-	CASSLPQGTQYF	TGTGCCAGCAGCTTGCCCCAGGGGACGCAGTATTTT
TRBJ2-2	TRBV7-9	-	once	CASSLGGQPGELFF	TGTGCCAGCAGCTTAGGGGGTCAGCCCGGGGAGCTGTTTTTT
TRBJ1-3	TRBV9	-	once	CASSVWGTPTGSSGNTIYF	TGTGCCAGCAGCGTATGGGGTACTCCTACAGGGTCCAGTGGAAACACCATATATTTT
TRBJ2-3	TRBV7-9	-	-	CASSLSYRDSTDTQYF	TGTGCCAGCAGCTTAAGTTACAGGGATAGCACAGATACGCAGTATTTT
TRBJ2-7	TRBV5-8	-	once	CASSPIRWYEQYF	TGTGCCAGCAGTCCAATTCGATGGTACGAGCAGTACTTC
TRBJ2-7	TRBV9	-	-	CASSSAATYEQYF	TGTGCCAGCAGCTCCGCGGCGACCTACGAGCAGTACTTC
TRBJ2-7	TRBV4-3	-	-	CASSQVHEHSYEQYF	TGCGCCAGCAGCCAAGTACATGAGCATTCCTACGAGCAGTACTTC
TRBJ2-7	TRBV5-5	-	-	CASSQGFYEQYF	TGTGCCAGCAGCCAAGGCTTCTACGAGCAGTACTTC
TRBJ1-1	TRBV6-5	-	once	CASQGRNTEAFF	TGTGCCAGCCAGGGCCGGAACACTGAAGCTTTCTTT
TRBJ2-1	TRBV15	TRBD1	once	CATSRARQGNNEQFF	TGTGCCACCAGCAGAGCCCGACAGGGGAACAATGAGCAGTTCTTC
TRBJ2-3	TRBV6-1	TRBD1	-	CARGTGVLTDTQYF	TGTGCCAGAGGGACAGGGGTGTTAACAGATACGCAGTATTTT
TRBJ2-1	TRBV14	-	-	CASSPTRIGEQFF	TGTGCCAGCAGCCCGACTAGAATCGGTGAGCAGTTCTTC
TRBJ2-6	TRBV9	-	-	CASSVVEGFWGANVLTF	TGTGCCAGCAGCGTAGTTGAGGGTTTCTGGGGGGCCAACGTCCTGACTTTC
TRBJ2-1	TRBV27	TRBD1	-	CASSLSSGGVLSYNEQFF	TGTGCCAGCAGTTTATCTTCAGGGGGTGTTTTAAGCTACAATGAGCAGTTCTTC
TRBJ2-7	TRBV2	TRBD1	few	CASRDRGYEQYF	TGTGCCAGCAGGGACAGGGGCTACGAGCAGTACTTC
TRBJ1-2	TRBV6-5	TRBD1	-	CASSRQGGSVYGYTF	TGTGCCAGCAGCCGACAGGGTGGGAGCGTCTATGGCTACACCTTC
TRBJ2-3	TRBV6-5	-	-	CASSAGDSHTDTQYF	TGTGCCAGCAGTGCTGGGGACTCCCACACAGATACGCAGTATTTT
TRBJ1-6	TRBV7-8	-	-	CASSLASGGSPLHF	TGTGCCAGCAGCTTGGCCAGCGGGGGGTCACCCCTCCACTTT
TRBJ1-1	TRBV11-2	-	once	CASSPRSRANLLNTEAFF	TGTGCCAGCAGCCCCCGATCGAGGGCCAATCTTTTGAACACTGAAGCTTTCTTT
TRBJ2-7	TRBV25-1	TRBD1	-	CASRQGARYEQYF	TGTGCCAGCAGACAGGGGGCGAGATACGAGCAGTACTTC
TRBJ2-1	TRBV28	-	once	CASKGLAAMSYNEQFF	TGTGCCAGCAAAGGACTCGCCGCAATGTCCTACAATGAGCAGTTCTTC
TRBJ2-1	TRBV27	-	-	CASSLGGLEQFF	TGTGCCAGCAGTTTAGGCGGATTAGAGCAGTTCTTC
TRBJ2-7	TRBV30	-	-	CFPDSEGRRGTYEQYF	TGTTTTCCCGACAGCGAGGGGAGGAGAGGGACCTACGAGCAGTACTTC
TRBJ1-5	TRBV19	-	-	CASSIGVGNQPQHF	TGTGCCAGTAGTATCGGGGTGGGCAATCAGCCCCAGCATTTT
TRBJ2-3	TRBV9	TRBD2	once	CASSVRLAGGDTQYF	TGTGCCAGCAGCGTCCGACTAGCGGGGGGGGATACGCAGTATTTT
TRBJ2-7	TRBV4-2	-	-	CASSPSGYEQYF	TGTGCCAGCAGCCCCTCGGGTTACGAGCAGTACTTC